Only a few counts were recorded for the clone carrying this TCR beta chain. Its antigen is unknown. The CDR3 runs to 13 residues. CDR1 and CDR2 from the germline V gene are SGDLS and YYNGEE. Trimming shortened V by 2 bases and J by 6 bases, and 10 bases separated the two germline ends. This entry belongs to a study of CD8 T cells in ankylosing spondylitis. General study findings and limits: Reportedly, significant enrichment of disease-linked clones occurred in matched ankylosing spondylitis synovial fluid. Roughly eight highly homologous variants made up a TCR beta motif that seemed to typify ankylosing spondylitis blood.

Library preparation for TCR beta used quantitative 5'-RACE with molecular barcodes. Using its own MiXCR run on the 5' RACE reads, TCRdb lists one record per CDR3 protein. The data hold 700,000 to 850,000 distinct CDR3 sequences, with about 11% observed a single time. The chain uses TRBV9 and TRBJ2-3; D gene uncertain. The sequence was obtained from a male donor with ankylosing spondylitis. The material sequenced was blood, either unsorted or a sorted T cell fraction (not recorded which). The CDR3 DNA follows: TGTGCCAGCAGCGTTAGGTTTACCGATACGCAGTATTTT. This codes for CASSVRFTDTQYF.